What follows are 20 T cell receptor beta chains derived from one specimen sequenced in a study of blood T cell repertoires in COVID-19 (dated by TCRdb to the early 2020s). Library generation was performed with the immunoSEQ multiplex PCR assay. What TCRdb holds here is the immuneACCESS table cut down to in-frame rearrangements. Part of the clones is not present; checked against another copy, under half of the missing clones reflect an unresolved V gene, and the others are unexplained. The sample table contains approximately 150,000 clones; only one count was recorded for around nine tenths of them. The top ten hold about 2.1% of the sample. Sample: peripheral blood. These receptors were obtained from a man aged 65 to 85 with active COVID-19.

Only one count was recorded for this clone. V and J are TRBV19 and TRBJ1-1, with D maybe TRBD1 (6 bases). V gave up 3 bases and J gave up 4 bases, with 12 bases separating them. The CDR3 extends over 14 amino acids. Germline V gene lookup returns CDR1 LNHDA and CDR2 SQIVND (reference sequence). The CDR3 DNA follows: TGTGCCAGTAGTATTGGGGGGGCTGGCACTGAAGCTTTCTTT. Amino acid sequence: CASSIGGAGTEAFF.

The V and J genes are TRBV10-3 and TRBJ1-2, with 10 nucleotides matching TRBD1. The CDR3 sequence is 15 residues long. The V gene end was trimmed by 3 bases and the J gene end by 7 bases; junction bases not matched to a gene: 8. The germline gives CDR1 ENHRY, CDR2 SYGVKD. CDR3 bases: TGTGCCATCAGTGACCTTGACAGGGGGCACAGTGGCTACACCTTC. Translated, it gives CAISDLDRGHSGYTF.

V is TRBV4-1 and J is TRBJ2-1; weak D call: TRBD2 (6 bases). This CDR3 has 17 amino acids. The V and J ends lost 4 bases and 0 bases respectively, with 16 bases between them. In germline, CDR1 is MGHRA, CDR2 YSYEKL. CDR3 residues: CASSPSGAASSYNEQFF. CDR3 DNA sequence: TGCGCCAGCAGCCCTTCGGGAGCGGCCAGCTCCTACAATGAGCAGTTCTTC.

V gene TRBV11-2 combines with J gene TRBJ1-1; D possibly corresponds to TRBD1 (5 bases). The CDR3 totals 16 residues. V lost 3 bases to trimming and J lost 9 bases, with 23 bases between them. Germline V gene data show CDR1 as SGHAT and CDR2 as FQNNGV. CDR3 protein: CASSFRAYDRREKAFF. The CDR3 DNA reads as TGTGCCAGCAGCTTCAGGGCCTACGACCGACGGGAGAAAGCTTTCTTT.

The chain is built from TRBV28 and TRBJ2-7; 15 bases fit TRBD2. The CDR3 loop spans 15 amino acids. J gave up 4 bases and V 6 bases, and 4 bases lay outside the gene matches. Germline CDR1 reads MDHEN; CDR2 reads SYDVKM. The CDR3 DNA reads as TGTGCCAGCAGGGGACTAGCGGGAGGAGATTACGAGCAGTACTTC. Encoded protein: CASRGLAGGDYEQYF.

The J gene is TRBJ1-2, the V gene TRBV6-2 or TRBV6-3; 7 bases are shared with TRBD1. Losses at the gene ends were 5 bases for V and 1 base for J; bases not matched to a gene: 7. This CDR3 contains 15 residues. Germline CDR1 and CDR2: MNHEY and SVGEGT. CDR3 sequence (DNA): TGTGCCAGCAGTGCCAGAGGGGGCAATAACTATGGCTACACCTTC. Protein sequence: CASSARGGNNYGYTF.

The chain recombines TRBV11-2 with TRBJ2-1; 8 bases map to TRBD1. The V gene's germline CDR1 is SGHAT and CDR2 FQNNGV. The V and J ends lost 5 bases and 2 bases, in that order; junction bases with no gene match: 8. The CDR3 has 16 amino acids. This chain's CDR3 is CASSTVRGRTYNEQFF. The CDR3 nucleotides are TGTGCCAGCAGCACGGTCAGGGGGCGGACCTACAATGAGCAGTTCTTC.

This clone was seen more than once but under ten times. The V and J genes are TRBV12-3 or TRBV12-4 and TRBJ1-5, with D unclear. This CDR3 comprises 13 residues. Trimming took off 7 bases at V and 7 bases at J, with 14 bases between the two ends. In DNA, the CDR3 is TGTGCCAGCAACAAGGGAGGTGGGCAGCCCCAGCATTTT. This encodes CASNKGGGQPQHF.

On this clone: The same CDR3 also results from other DNA sequences found in this sample. The V call is TRBV30, the J call TRBJ1-1, with D tentatively TRBD1 (5 bases). The CDR3 is made up of 11 amino acids. V was clipped by 2 bases and J by 4 bases, with 5 bases between them. Germline CDR1 is GTSNPN and CDR2 is SVGIG (reference sequence). In DNA form, the CDR3 reads TGTGCCTGGAGTAGGGGCACTGAAGCTTTCTTT. It yields the protein CAWSRGTEAFF.

This clone was counted a few times. CDR3: CASRDKTRGPPQHF. CDR3 nucleotides: TGCGCCAGCAGGGACAAGACGAGGGGGCCGCCCCAGCATTTT. The chain has TRBV10-1 and TRBJ1-5, with TRBD1 matching 7 bases. In germline, CDR1 is WNHNN, CDR2 SYGVQD (reference sequence). CDR3 size: 14 residues. Trimming cost V 6 bases and J 9 bases; bases outside gene matches: 11.

The chain carries TRBV5-1 and TRBJ1-1; D unclear. V lost 0 bases and J lost 1, with 4 bases in between. The CDR3 totals 13 residues. Germline-derived CDR1 and CDR2 are SGHRS and YFSETQ. The CDR3 spells CASSLAQNTEAFF. The CDR3 coding sequence is TGCGCCAGCAGCTTGGCACAGAACACTGAAGCTTTCTTT. The full variable domain, in which reference TRBV5-1 and TRBJ1-1 provide the parts outside the CDR3, is KAGVTQTPRYLIKTRGQQVTLSCSPISGHRSVSWYQQTPGQGLQFLFEYFSETQRNKGNFPGRFSGRQFSNSRSEMNVSTLELGDSALYLCASSLAQNTEAFFGQGTRLTVV.

This sequence joins TRBV2 and TRBJ2-3; 9 nucleotides match TRBD2. Germline CDR1 is SNHLY and CDR2 is FYNNEI. With V trimmed by 10 bases and J by 4 bases, 15 bases remained unmatched. The CDR3 covers 16 residues. This CDR3 reads CATSAGRTSGPDTQYF. CDR3 nucleotides: TGTGCCACCTCCGCCGGCCGTACTAGCGGGCCAGATACGCAGTATTTT.

This chain links TRBV7-8 with TRBJ1-2; 8 nucleotides agree with TRBD1. The CDR3 runs 14 residues. Germline V CDR1 and CDR2: SGHVS, FQNEAQ. The V gene end was trimmed by 5 bases and the J gene end by 3 bases; junction bases not matched to a gene: 5. CDR3 sequence: CASSLETGDYGYTF. For the CDR3, the DNA is TGTGCCAGCAGCCTAGAGACAGGGGACTATGGCTACACCTTC.

The chain recombines TRBV5-1 with TRBJ2-3, with no clear D. The V end lost 1 base, the J end lost 3 bases, and 12 bases lay between the germline ends. CDR3 length: 15 residues. CDR1 is SGHRS and CDR2 is YFSETQ in the germline V gene. CDR3 protein: CASSLQTRRTDTQYF. DNA of the CDR3: TGCGCCAGCAGCTTGCAGACCCGGAGAACAGATACGCAGTATTTT.

This clone appeared a few times. The rearrangement joins TRBV6-5 to TRBJ1-5; perhaps TRBD1 as D (6 bases). CDR3 size: 15 residues. V dropped 4 bases and J dropped 0 bases, with 10 bases sitting between them. Germline V CDR1 and CDR2: MNHEY, SVGAGI. CDR3 in amino acids: CASSFYRDSNQPQHF. The CDR3 nucleotides are TGTGCCAGCAGTTTCTACAGGGATAGCAATCAGCCCCAGCATTTT.

This sequence joins TRBV2 and TRBJ2-5; TRBD1 aligns across 8 bases. This CDR3 is built from 13 residues. J was trimmed by 3 bases and V by 4 bases; bases with no gene match: 1. Germline loops: CDR1 SNHLY, CDR2 FYNNEI. The CDR3 is CASSGGQEETQYF. CDR3 nucleotides: TGTGCCAGCAGTGGGGGACAGGAAGAGACCCAGTACTTC.

This clone was recorded once. The chain carries TRBV30 and TRBJ1-2; D is perhaps TRBD1 (5 bases). Germline values: CDR1 GTSNPN, CDR2 SVGIG (reference sequence). The CDR3 has 11 residues. With 8 bases removed from V and 8 bases from J, the gap between germline ends came to 15 bases. CDR3 DNA: TGTGCCACAGCGGGGGGTGGGGGCTACACCTTC. Its translation is CATAGGGGYTF.

This clone was counted once. This sequence joins TRBV19 and TRBJ2-5; 9 bases are shared with TRBD2. In germline, CDR1 is LNHDA, CDR2 SQIVND (reference sequence). V lost 7 bases, J lost 5 bases, and 8 bases stayed unmatched. CDR3 length: 14 residues. CDR3 sequence reads: CASKGLAAVETQYF. CDR3 DNA sequence: TGTGCCAGTAAGGGACTAGCTGCTGTTGAGACCCAGTACTTC.

The genes are TRBV15 and TRBJ2-7; 8 bases are a match to TRBD1. There are 13 residues in the CDR3. The V segment lost 6 bases and the J segment 5 bases; nucleotides outside the gene matches: 6. The V gene's germline CDR1 is LNHNV and CDR2 YYDKDF (reference sequence). The DNA for the CDR3 is TGTGCCACCAGTGGACAGGGTCTTGACGAGCAGTACTTC. It specifies CATSGQGLDEQYF.

This clone was found once. The V and J genes are TRBV19 and TRBJ1-2; 7 bases map to TRBD1. This CDR3 region has 13 residues. V lost 5 bases to trimming and J lost 1 base; unmatched junction nucleotides: 1. Germline CDR1 is LNHDA and CDR2 is SQIVND (reference sequence). CDR3 bases: TGTGCCAGTAGTCGGGACAGTAACTATGGCTACACCTTC. Its protein product is CASSRDSNYGYTF.